The 20 T cell receptor beta chains presented below share a single source sample, sequenced in a study of human T cells and chemical hapten exposure (dated by TCRdb to about 2021). The sample's time point, from its label and the paper: healthy volunteer bleed at 6 weeks. Total RNA was extracted from unfractionated whole blood that had been collected in Tempus Blood RNA tubes. Library preparation used RACE. The reads were generated on a NextSeq 500. TCRdb handled the public reads itself, with Q25 trimming in fastp and clone calling in MiXCR, and kept productive beta chains. Every distinct CDR3 protein forms one entry, paired with its most common genes and DNA. Recorded for this sample are about 79,000 distinct CDR3 sequences; under 10% of them occurred a single time. Of the sample, about 1.4% is held by the ten largest clones. Sample: whole blood. All receptors derive from a male donor in good health. Some clones in this sample may be carry-over from other donors' samples.

The rearrangement links TRBV7-8 to TRBJ2-7; D not certain. This CDR3 has 14 residues. V lost 4 bases to trimming and J lost 1 base, with 11 bases between them. CDR1 is SGHVS and CDR2 is FQNEAQ in the germline V gene. CDR3 nucleotide sequence: TGTGCCAGCAGCTCCCCGGGCCCTTCCTACGAGCAGTACTTC. This gives the protein CASSSPGPSYEQYF.

This clonotype was picked up a small number of times. The chain employs TRBV19 and TRBJ2-3, with TRBD2 matching over 9 bases. V was pared by 2 bases and J by 5 bases, with 11 bases of the junction left unmatched. Germline-derived CDR1 and CDR2 are LNHDA and SQIVND (reference sequence). The CDR3 has 17 residues. Here the CDR3 reads CASSISRLAGKIDTQYF. For the CDR3, the DNA is TGTGCCAGTAGTATATCCCGGCTAGCGGGAAAGATAGATACGCAGTATTTT.

There are a few counts of this clonotype. CDR3 nucleotide sequence: TGTGCCAGCAGTGAGCAGGGGGCGGGAGAGGGCCGCTACGAGCAGTACTTC. Protein sequence: CASSEQGAGEGRYEQYF. J is TRBJ2-7 and V is TRBV25-1; a weak D match, TRBD1 (8 bases). The V gene lost 3 bases and the J gene lost 3 bases, with 21 bases spanning the gap. CDR3 length equals 17 residues. Germline V gene data show CDR1 as MGHDK and CDR2 as SYGVNS.

This clonotype was seen many times. The CDR3 protein is CASSLGTGNQPQHF. The CDR3 DNA is TGTGCCAGCAGCTTGGGGACAGGGAATCAGCCCCAGCATTTT. The chain couples TRBV7-9 to TRBJ1-5; 9 nucleotides line up with TRBD1. The V gene's germline CDR1 is SEHNR and CDR2 FQNEAQ (reference sequence). The CDR3 extends over 14 amino acids. The V segment lost 3 bases and the J segment 4 bases; nucleotides outside the gene matches: 1.

This clonotype has only a few counts. The chain couples TRBV20-1 to TRBJ1-6; TRBD1 is a possible D gene (5 bases). The germline CDR1 and CDR2 sequences are DFQATT and SNEGSKA (reference sequence). The CDR3 is made up of 14 amino acids. Trimming shortened V by 1 base and J by 5 bases, and 9 bases separated the two germline ends. CDR3 amino acids: CSARGAGNNSPLHF. In nucleotides, the CDR3 is TGCAGTGCTAGAGGGGCAGGGAATAATTCACCCCTCCACTTT.

This clonotype was recorded at least ten times. CDR3 sequence (DNA): TGTGCCAGCAGTTACTCGATTCAGGGATCACCCCTCCACTTT. It translates to CASSYSIQGSPLHF. This chain uses TRBV6-5 with TRBJ1-6; tentative D call: TRBD1 (5 bases). CDR1 is MNHEY and CDR2 is SVGAGI in the germline V gene. Trimming took off 0 bases at V and 10 bases at J, with 10 bases between the two ends. The CDR3 length is 14 residues.

This clonotype was counted a few times. V gene TRBV12-3 or TRBV12-4 combines with J gene TRBJ1-1; TRBD1 is a possible D gene (5 bases). The CDR3 contains 15 residues. V was clipped by 2 bases and J by 3 bases, with 13 bases between them. CDR3 nucleotide sequence: TGTGCCAGCAGTTTAAGTACCGGGGGGGACACTGAAGCTTTCTTT. Encoded protein: CASSLSTGGDTEAFF.

This clonotype has only a few counts. This chain connects TRBV11-1 to TRBJ2-7; 8 bases are shared with TRBD1. V lost 3 bases and J lost 7; bases outside the gene matches: 8. Germline V gene lookup returns CDR1 SGHAT and CDR2 FQDESV (reference sequence). CDR3 size: 14 residues. The CDR3 sequence is CASSFLDRAGEQYF. CDR3 sequence (DNA): TGTGCCAGCAGCTTTTTGGACAGGGCGGGTGAGCAGTACTTC.

This chain joins TRBV7-9 and TRBJ2-1, with TRBD2 matching over 13 bases. The length of the CDR3 is 14 residues. The germline V gene encodes CDR1 SEHNR and CDR2 FQNEAQ (reference sequence). The trim removed 7 bases at V and 5 bases at J, leaving 2 bases unmatched. CDR3: CASNGLAGDNEQFF. CDR3 in DNA: TGTGCCAGCAACGGACTAGCGGGAGACAATGAGCAGTTCTTC.

This clonotype was picked up a small number of times. The CDR3 region has the DNA TGCGCCAGCAGCTTGGCTGGGGGGCCAGATACGCAGTATTTT. It is translated as CASSLAGGPDTQYF. The chain links TRBV5-1 to TRBJ2-3; D is tentatively TRBD1 or TRBD2 (6 bases each). Looked up from germline, CDR1 is SGHRS and CDR2 is YFSETQ. This CDR3 has 14 residues. The germline V and J ends were trimmed by 0 bases and 4 bases, with 9 bases remaining between them.

The V call is TRBV20-1, the J call TRBJ2-3, with 12 nucleotides matching TRBD2. Germline CDR1 DFQATT, CDR2 SNEGSKA (reference sequence). V lost 7 bases to trimming and J lost 2 bases; unmatched junction nucleotides: 7. The CDR3 runs to 15 residues. The CDR3 protein is CSVPLAGGITDTQYF. The CDR3, as DNA: TGCAGTGTTCCACTAGCGGGAGGTATCACAGATACGCAGTATTTT.

The chain is built from TRBV15 and TRBJ1-5, with a tentative D call TRBD1 (6 bases). The CDR3 loop spans 16 amino acids. Trimming took 3 bases from V and 0 from J, leaving 12 bases between them. CDR1 is LNHNV and CDR2 is YYDKDF in the germline V gene (reference sequence). The CDR3 coding sequence is TGTGCCACCAGCAGCGAGCAGGGGTATAGCAATCAGCCCCAGCATTTT. Encoded protein: CATSSEQGYSNQPQHF.

This clonotype was picked up many times. The rearrangement links TRBV12-3 or TRBV12-4 to TRBJ1-1, with 7 bases that match TRBD1. The CDR3 extends over 16 amino acids. With V trimmed by 1 base and J by 3 bases, 8 bases remained unmatched. In DNA, the CDR3 is TGTGCCAGCAGTTTAGGTCCCGCAGGGGGGGACACTGAAGCTTTCTTT. Its translation is CASSLGPAGGDTEAFF.

The rearrangement joins TRBV5-4 to TRBJ1-1; TRBD1 is a possible D gene (6 bases). This CDR3 is 14 amino acids long. V was cut by 4 bases and J by 5 bases, with 15 bases left in between. Germline V CDR1 and CDR2: SGHNT, YYREEE (reference sequence). CDR3 DNA: TGTGCCAGCAGCGGGGGCAGGGTTCGGACTGAAGCTTTCTTT. Protein sequence: CASSGGRVRTEAFF.

This clonotype was detected many times. The CDR3 protein is CASSHPGLANEQYF. Written as DNA, the CDR3 is TGTGCCAGCAGCCACCCCGGACTAGCGAACGAGCAGTACTTC. The J gene is TRBJ2-7, the V gene TRBV4-2, with 9 bases lining up with TRBD2. V lost 3 bases, J lost 5 bases, and 5 bases stayed unmatched. This CDR3 is built from 14 residues. The germline V gene has CDR1 LGHNA and CDR2 YNFKEQ.

This clonotype was counted ten times or more. The rearrangement uses TRBV25-1 and TRBJ2-7, with TRBD1 as a possible D gene (5 bases). Looked up from germline, CDR1 is MGHDK and CDR2 is SYGVNS. Trimming stripped 1 base from V and 0 bases from J, with 7 bases between. The CDR3 consists of 14 residues. The CDR3 DNA sequence: TGTGCCAGCAGTGAATGGGGCAGCTCCTACGAGCAGTACTTC. Translating it yields CASSEWGSSYEQYF.

The J gene is TRBJ1-1, the V gene TRBV7-2, with unresolved D. Trimming cost V 1 base and J 5 bases, with 11 bases left between them. Germline V gene data show CDR1 as SGHTA and CDR2 as FQGNSA. The CDR3 loop spans 14 amino acids. The CDR3: CASSLGRAGTEAFF. The DNA of the CDR3 is TGTGCCAGCAGCTTAGGTAGAGCGGGGACTGAAGCTTTCTTT.

This chain joins TRBV10-3 and TRBJ2-3; D gene ambiguous. The germline V and J ends were trimmed by 8 bases and 2 bases, with 11 bases remaining between them. This CDR3 has 13 amino acids. Germline lookup yields CDR1 ENHRY and CDR2 SYGVKD. The CDR3 nucleotides read TGTGCCATCCGGAAGGAATTCACAGATACGCAGTATTTT. It encodes CAIRKEFTDTQYF.

This chain links TRBV12-5 with TRBJ2-2, with TRBD1 identical over 10 bases. The CDR3 has 14 amino acids. Germline V CDR1 and CDR2: LGHNT, FRNRAP. In nucleotides, the CDR3 is TGTGCCGCGGGACCGGGACAGGGGACCGGGGAGCTGTTTTTT. Its protein is CAAGPGQGTGELFF.

This clonotype was observed a handful of times. J is TRBJ2-1 and V is TRBV19; 9 nucleotides align to TRBD1. The CDR3 totals 15 residues. Germline-derived CDR1 and CDR2 are LNHDA and SQIVND (reference sequence). Trimming cost V 5 bases and J 12 bases; bases outside gene matches: 14. The CDR3 is CASSLTGGSHFGQFF. The CDR3 region has the DNA TGTGCCAGTAGTCTCACAGGGGGCTCTCACTTCGGGCAGTTCTTC.